What follows describes a single T cell receptor (beta chain). Its antigen is not known. Unique molecular identifiers featured in how the TCRbeta library was prepared. MiXCR, run by TCRdb on the PCR reads, gives a single entry per CDR3 protein. The data show some 550,000 distinct CDR3 sequences, roughly 24% seen once. Germline V gives CDR1 SEHNR, CDR2 FQNEAQ (reference sequence). V was shortened by 1 base and J by 2 bases, with 15 bases between the two germline ends. The CDR3 totals 16 residues. This entry is derived from a study of T-cell reconstitution after alpha-beta-depleted transplantation in children. Regarding the study as a whole: A year post-transplant, T-cell counts and diversity derived mostly from newly produced T cells. About two months after transplant, alpha-beta T cells reportedly came from several hundred expanded graft clones.

The chain uses TRBV7-9 and TRBJ2-7, with D perhaps matching TRBD2 (6 bases). The source is a boy in the first two years of life who had a stem cell transplant for acute myeloid leukemia, so the T cells may come from the graft donor. Material: PBMCs, mostly from graft donor cells, obtained 360 days after TCRalphabeta/CD19-depleted stem cell transplant. This CDR3 is CASSLGLGLEAYEQYV. Written as DNA, the CDR3 is TGTGCCAGCAGCTTAGGGCTGGGACTCGAAGCCTACGAGCAGTACGTC.